This TCR beta chain was retrieved from a study of blood T cell repertoires in COVID-19. Libraries were prepared by immunoSEQ multiplex PCR; TCRdb keeps only in-frame clonotypes and omits some of them. This table holds a few hundred thousand clones, over 75% found once. To note about this clone: The identical CDR3 is also encoded by other nucleotide sequences in the sample.

The length of the CDR3 is 14 residues. With V trimmed by 5 bases and J by 1 base, 6 bases remained unmatched. The germline V gene has CDR1 SGHRS and CDR2 YFSETQ. Clinical histories supplied by participants themselves formed the basis of cohort assignment. The sequence derives from a woman aged 18-29 years who had recovered from COVID-19. Sequenced: PBMCs or T cells enriched from blood (not recorded which). The genes are TRBV5-1 and TRBJ2-7; 7 nucleotides agree with TRBD1. The CDR3 nucleotides read TGCGCCAGCAGTGTTTTGACAGGGTCCTACGAGCAGTACTTC. It codes for CASSVLTGSYEQYF.